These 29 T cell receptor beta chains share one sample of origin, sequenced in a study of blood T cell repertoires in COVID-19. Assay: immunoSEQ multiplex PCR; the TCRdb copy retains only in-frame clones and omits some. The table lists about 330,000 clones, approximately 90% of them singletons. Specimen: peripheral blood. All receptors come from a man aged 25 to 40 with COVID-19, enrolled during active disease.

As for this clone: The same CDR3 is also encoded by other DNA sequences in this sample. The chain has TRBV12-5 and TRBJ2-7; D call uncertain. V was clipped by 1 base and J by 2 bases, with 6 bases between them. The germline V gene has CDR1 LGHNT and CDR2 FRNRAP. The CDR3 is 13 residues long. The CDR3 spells CASGLGGAYEQYF. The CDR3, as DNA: TGTGCTAGTGGTTTGGGCGGAGCCTACGAGCAGTACTTC.

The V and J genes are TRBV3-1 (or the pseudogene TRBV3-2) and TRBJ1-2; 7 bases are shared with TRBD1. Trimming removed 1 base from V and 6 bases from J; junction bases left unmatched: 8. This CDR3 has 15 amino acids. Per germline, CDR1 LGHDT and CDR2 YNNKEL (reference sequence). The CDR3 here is CASSQAGGRGDGYTF. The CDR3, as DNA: TGTGCCAGCAGCCAAGCCGGCGGCAGGGGGGATGGCTACACCTTC.

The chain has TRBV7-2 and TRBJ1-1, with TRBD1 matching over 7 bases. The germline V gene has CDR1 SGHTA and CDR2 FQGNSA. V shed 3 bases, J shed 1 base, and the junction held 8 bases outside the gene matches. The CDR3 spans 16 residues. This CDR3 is CASSFQGGAGNTEAFF. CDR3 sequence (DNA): TGTGCCAGCAGCTTTCAAGGGGGCGCGGGGAACACTGAAGCTTTCTTT.

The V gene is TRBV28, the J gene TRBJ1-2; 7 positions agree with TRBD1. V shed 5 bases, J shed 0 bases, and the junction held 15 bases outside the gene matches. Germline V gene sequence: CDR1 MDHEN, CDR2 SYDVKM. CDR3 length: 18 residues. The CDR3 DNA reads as TGTGCCAGCAGTCCCATCAATCCGACAGGGACAGCTAACTATGGCTACACCTTC. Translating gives CASSPINPTGTANYGYTF.

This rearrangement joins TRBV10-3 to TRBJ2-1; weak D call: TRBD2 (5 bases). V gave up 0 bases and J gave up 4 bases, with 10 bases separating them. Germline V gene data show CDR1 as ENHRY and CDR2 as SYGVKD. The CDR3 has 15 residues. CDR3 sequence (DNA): TGTGCCATCAGTGAGTCGCGGCTAGCATACAATGAGCAGTTCTTC. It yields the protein CAISESRLAYNEQFF.

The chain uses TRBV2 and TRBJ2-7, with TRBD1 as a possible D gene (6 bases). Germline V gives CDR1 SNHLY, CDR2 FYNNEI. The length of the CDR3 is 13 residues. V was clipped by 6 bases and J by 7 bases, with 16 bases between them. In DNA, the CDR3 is TGTGCCAGCAGCTACACCCCTACAGGGGAGCAGTACTTC. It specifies CASSYTPTGEQYF.

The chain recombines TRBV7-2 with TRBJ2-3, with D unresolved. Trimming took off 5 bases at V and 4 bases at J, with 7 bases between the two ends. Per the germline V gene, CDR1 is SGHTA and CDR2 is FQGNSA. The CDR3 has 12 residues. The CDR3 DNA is TGTGCCAGCAGCCCGATAGCAGATACGCAGTATTTT. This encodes CASSPIADTQYF.

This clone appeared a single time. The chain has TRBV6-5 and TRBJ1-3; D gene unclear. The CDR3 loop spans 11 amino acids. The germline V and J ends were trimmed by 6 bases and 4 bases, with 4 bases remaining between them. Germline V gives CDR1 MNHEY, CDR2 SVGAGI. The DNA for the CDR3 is TGTGCCAGCAGACAGGGAAACACCATATATTTT. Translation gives CASRQGNTIYF.

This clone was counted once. CDR3 coding DNA: TGTGCCAGCAGTACGGCCGGGACAGGGAACTTCGAGCAGTACTTC. Residues: CASSTAGTGNFEQYF. V usage is TRBV28 and J usage is TRBJ2-7, with 9 bases fitting TRBD1. CDR1 and CDR2 (germline): MDHEN, SYDVKM. The CDR3 has 15 residues. The junction had 11 bases not matched to a gene; V was cut back by 5 bases and J by 6 bases.

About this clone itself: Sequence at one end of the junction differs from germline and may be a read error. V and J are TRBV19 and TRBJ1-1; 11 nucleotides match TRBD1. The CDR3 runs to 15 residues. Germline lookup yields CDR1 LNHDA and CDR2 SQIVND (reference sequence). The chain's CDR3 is CASTSWDRGNSEAFF. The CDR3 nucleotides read TGTGCCAGTACATCGTGGGACAGGGGGAACTCTGAAGCTTTCTTT.

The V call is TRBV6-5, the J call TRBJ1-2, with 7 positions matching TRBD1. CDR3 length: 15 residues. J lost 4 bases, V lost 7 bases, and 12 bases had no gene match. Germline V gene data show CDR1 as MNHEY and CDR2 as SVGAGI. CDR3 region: CASIPIVRGAYGYTF. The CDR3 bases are TGTGCCAGCATCCCGATCGTCAGGGGGGCCTATGGCTACACCTTC.

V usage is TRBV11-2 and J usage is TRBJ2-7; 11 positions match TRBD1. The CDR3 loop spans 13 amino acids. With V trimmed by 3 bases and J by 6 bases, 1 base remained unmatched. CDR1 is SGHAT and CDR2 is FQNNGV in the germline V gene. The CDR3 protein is CASSLGTGGEQYF. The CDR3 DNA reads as TGTGCCAGCAGCTTGGGGACAGGGGGCGAGCAGTACTTC.

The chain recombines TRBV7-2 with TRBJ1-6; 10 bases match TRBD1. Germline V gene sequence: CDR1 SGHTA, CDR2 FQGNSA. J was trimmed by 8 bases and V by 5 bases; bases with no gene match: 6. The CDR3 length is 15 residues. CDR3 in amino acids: CASSTWTGGHSPLHF. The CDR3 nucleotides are TGTGCCAGCAGCACGTGGACAGGGGGACATTCACCCCTCCACTTT.

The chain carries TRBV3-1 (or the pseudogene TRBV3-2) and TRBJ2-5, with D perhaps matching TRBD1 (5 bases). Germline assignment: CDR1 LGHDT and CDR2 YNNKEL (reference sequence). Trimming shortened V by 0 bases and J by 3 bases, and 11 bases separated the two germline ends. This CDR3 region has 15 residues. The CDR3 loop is CASSQDLGREETQYF. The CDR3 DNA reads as TGTGCCAGCAGCCAAGATTTGGGGCGCGAAGAGACCCAGTACTTC.

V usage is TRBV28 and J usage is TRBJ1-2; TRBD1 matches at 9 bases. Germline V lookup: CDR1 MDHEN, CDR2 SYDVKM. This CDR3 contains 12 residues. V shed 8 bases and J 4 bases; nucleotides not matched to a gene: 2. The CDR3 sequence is CASVTGGYGYTF. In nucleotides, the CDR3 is TGTGCCAGCGTGACAGGGGGCTATGGCTACACCTTC.

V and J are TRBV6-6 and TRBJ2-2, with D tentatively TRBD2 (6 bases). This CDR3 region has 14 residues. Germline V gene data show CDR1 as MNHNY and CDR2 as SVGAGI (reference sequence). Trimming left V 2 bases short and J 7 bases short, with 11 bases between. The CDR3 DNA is TGTGCCAGCAGTTACGGGGGAGGTAGCGGGGAGCTGTTTTTT. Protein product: CASSYGGGSGELFF.

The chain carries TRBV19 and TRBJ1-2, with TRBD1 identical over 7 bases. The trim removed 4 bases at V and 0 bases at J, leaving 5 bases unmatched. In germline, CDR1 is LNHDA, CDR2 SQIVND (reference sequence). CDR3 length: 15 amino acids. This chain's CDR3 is CASSTTGEANYGYTF. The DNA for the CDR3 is TGTGCCAGTAGTACCACAGGGGAGGCTAACTATGGCTACACCTTC.

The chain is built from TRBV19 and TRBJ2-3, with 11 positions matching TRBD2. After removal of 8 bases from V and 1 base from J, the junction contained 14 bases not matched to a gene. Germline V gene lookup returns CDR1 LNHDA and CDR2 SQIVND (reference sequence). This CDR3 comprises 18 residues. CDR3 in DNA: TGTGCCAGTCCTCCGGGACTAGCGGACTTATGGGGCACAGATACGCAGTATTTT. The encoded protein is CASPPGLADLWGTDTQYF.

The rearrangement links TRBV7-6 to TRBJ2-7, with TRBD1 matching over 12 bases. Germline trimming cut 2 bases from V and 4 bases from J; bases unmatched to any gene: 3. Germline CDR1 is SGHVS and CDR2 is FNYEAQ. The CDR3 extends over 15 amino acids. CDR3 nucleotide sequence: TGTGCCAGCAGCTTATGGGACAGGGGGCAGTACGAGCAGTACTTC. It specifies CASSLWDRGQYEQYF.

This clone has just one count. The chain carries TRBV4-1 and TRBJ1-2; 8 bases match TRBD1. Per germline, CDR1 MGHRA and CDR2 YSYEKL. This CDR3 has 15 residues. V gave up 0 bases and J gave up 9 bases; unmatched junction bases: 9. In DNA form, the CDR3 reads TGCGCCAGCAGCCAAGAGAGGACAGGGAAAAAACGCTACACCTTC. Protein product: CASSQERTGKKRYTF.

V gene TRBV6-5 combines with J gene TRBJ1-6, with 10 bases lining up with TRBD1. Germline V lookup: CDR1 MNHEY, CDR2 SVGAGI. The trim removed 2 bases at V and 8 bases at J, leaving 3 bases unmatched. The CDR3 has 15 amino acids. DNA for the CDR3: TGTGCCAGCAGTTACGGACAGGGGGAATATTCACCCCTCCACTTT. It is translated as CASSYGQGEYSPLHF.

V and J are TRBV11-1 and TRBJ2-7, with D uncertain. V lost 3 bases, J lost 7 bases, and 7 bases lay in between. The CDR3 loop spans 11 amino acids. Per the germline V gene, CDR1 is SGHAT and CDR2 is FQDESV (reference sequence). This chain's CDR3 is CASSLGREQYF. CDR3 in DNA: TGTGCCAGCAGCTTGGGCCGGGAGCAGTACTTC.

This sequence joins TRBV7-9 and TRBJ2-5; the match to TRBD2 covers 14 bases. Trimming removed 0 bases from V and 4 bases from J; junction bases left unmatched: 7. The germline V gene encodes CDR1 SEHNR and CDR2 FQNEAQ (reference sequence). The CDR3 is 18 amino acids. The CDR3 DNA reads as TGTGCCAGCAGCTTAGCGCGACTAGCGGGGGGGCCTCGAGAGACCCAGTACTTC. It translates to CASSLARLAGGPRETQYF.

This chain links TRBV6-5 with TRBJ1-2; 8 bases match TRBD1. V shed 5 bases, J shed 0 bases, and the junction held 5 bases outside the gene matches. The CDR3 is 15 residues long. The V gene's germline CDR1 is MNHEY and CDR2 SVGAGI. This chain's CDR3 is CASSIGQGANYGYTF. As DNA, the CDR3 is TGTGCCAGCAGTATCGGACAGGGAGCTAACTATGGCTACACCTTC.

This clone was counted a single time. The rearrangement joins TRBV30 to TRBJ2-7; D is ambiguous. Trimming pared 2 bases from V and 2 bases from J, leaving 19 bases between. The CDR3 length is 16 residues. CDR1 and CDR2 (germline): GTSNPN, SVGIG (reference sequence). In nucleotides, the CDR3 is TGTGCCTGGAGTCCCACTTCCCCTCGTACTCCCTACGAGCAGTACTTC. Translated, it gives CAWSPTSPRTPYEQYF. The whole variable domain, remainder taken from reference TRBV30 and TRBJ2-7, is SQTIHQWPATLVQPVGSPLSLECTVEGTSNPNLYWYRQAAGRGLQLLFYSVGIGQISSEVPQNLSASRPQDRQFILSSKKLLLSDSGFYLCAWSPTSPRTPYEQYFGPGTRLTVT.

For the CDR3, the DNA is TGTGCCAGCAGTTACTCGGCTAGCGGGGTATCCGGGGAGCTGTTTTTT. Translated, it gives CASSYSASGVSGELFF. The V gene is TRBV6-5, the J gene TRBJ2-2; 9 nucleotides line up with TRBD2. The CDR3 has 16 residues. With 0 bases clipped from V and 6 bases from J, the junction kept 5 bases outside the gene matches. CDR1 and CDR2 from the germline V gene are MNHEY and SVGAGI.

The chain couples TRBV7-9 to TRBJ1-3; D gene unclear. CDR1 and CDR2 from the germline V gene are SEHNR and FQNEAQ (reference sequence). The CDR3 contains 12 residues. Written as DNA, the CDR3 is TGTGTCTCGGCAGGCTCTGGAAACACCATATATTTT. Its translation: CVSAGSGNTIYF. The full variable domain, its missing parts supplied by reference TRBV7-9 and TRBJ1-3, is DTGVSQNPRHKITKRGQNVTFRCDPISEHNRLYWYRQTLGQGPEFLTYFQNEAQLEKSRLLSDRFSAERPKGSFSTLEIQRTEQGDSAMYLCVSAGSGNTIYFGEGSWLTVV.

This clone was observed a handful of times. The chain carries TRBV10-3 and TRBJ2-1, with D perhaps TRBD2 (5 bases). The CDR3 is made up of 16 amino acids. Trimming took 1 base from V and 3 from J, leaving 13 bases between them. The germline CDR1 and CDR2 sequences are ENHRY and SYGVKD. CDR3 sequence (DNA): TGTGCCATCAGTGAGTATAGAGGCGGGTTCTACAATGAGCAGTTCTTC. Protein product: CAISEYRGGFYNEQFF.

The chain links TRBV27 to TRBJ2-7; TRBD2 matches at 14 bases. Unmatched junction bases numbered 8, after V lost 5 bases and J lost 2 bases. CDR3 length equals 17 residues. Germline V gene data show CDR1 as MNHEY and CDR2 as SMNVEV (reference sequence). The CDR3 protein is CASSPAPGLAGAYEQYF. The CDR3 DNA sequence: TGTGCCAGCAGTCCAGCCCCGGGACTAGCGGGAGCCTACGAGCAGTACTTC.